This T cell receptor beta chain came from a study of tissue T cells after allogeneic stem cell transplantation. Time point: mouse harvest day 7 after allogeneic transplant. Mouse grafts combined 10^7 T-cell-depleted bone marrow cells with 10^6 splenic CD5+ T cells. With V trimmed by 3 bases and J by 3 bases, 2 bases remained unmatched. Germline V gene sequence: CDR1 SNHLY, CDR2 FYNGKV (reference sequence). The length of the CDR3 is 15 residues. Sequencing was performed with immunoSEQ multiplex PCR; in TCRdb, only in-frame clones are kept and a portion is missing. The table records over 7,000 clones, roughly half of them present only once. Overall study results and limits: Alloreactivity or antigen specificity of tissue TCRs was not determined; some clones might be host cells.

This clone was counted once. No antigen is known for it. Mouse gene names and germline throughout. Read coverage stops 1 residue before the CDR3 terminus; the germline J gene supplies the remainder. The chain is built from TRBV3 and TRBJ1-1; 12 positions match TRBD1. The sequencing sample was made of gut tissue. This TCR was sampled from a female BALB/c mouse given C57BL/6 T cells with graft-versus-host disease after an allogeneic hematopoietic cell transplant. The covered CDR3 bases are TGTGCCAGCAGCTTCGGGACAGGGGGCGACACAGAAGTCTTC. It specifies CASSFGTGGDTEVF. The full CDR3 reads CASSFGTGGDTEVFF. The variable domain in full, with the rest retrieved from reference TRBV3 and TRBJ1-1, is GPKVLQIPSHQIIDMGQMVTLNCDPVSNHLYFYWYKQILGQQMEFLVNFYNGKVMEKSKLFKDQFSVERPDGSYFTLKIQPTALEDSAVYFCASSFGTGGDTEVFFGKGTRLTVV.